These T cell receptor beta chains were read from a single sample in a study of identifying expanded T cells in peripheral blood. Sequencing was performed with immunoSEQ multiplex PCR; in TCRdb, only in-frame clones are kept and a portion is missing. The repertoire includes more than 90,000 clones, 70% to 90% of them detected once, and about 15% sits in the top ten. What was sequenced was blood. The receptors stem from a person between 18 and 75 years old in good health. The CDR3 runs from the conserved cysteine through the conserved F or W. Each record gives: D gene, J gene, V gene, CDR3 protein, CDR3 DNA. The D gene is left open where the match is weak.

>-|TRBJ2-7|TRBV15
CATSRDKGGYEQYF
TGTGCCACCAGCAGAGATAAAGGGGGCTACGAGCAGTACTTC
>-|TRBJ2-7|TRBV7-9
CASSLGVYSYEQYF
TGTGCCAGCAGCTTGGGGGTTTACTCCTACGAGCAGTACTTC
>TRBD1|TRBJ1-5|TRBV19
CASSIGTVFVGNQPQHF
TGTGCCAGTTCAATCGGGACAGTCTTTGTCGGCAATCAGCCCCAGCATTTT
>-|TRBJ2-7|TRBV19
CASTGQGGHEQYF
TGTGCCAGTACGGGTCAGGGCGGGCACGAGCAGTACTTC
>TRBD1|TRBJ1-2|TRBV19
CASTTTGIDGYTF
TGTGCCAGTACAACGACAGGGATCGATGGCTACACCTTC
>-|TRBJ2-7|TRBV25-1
CASSEPPGPGGQYF
TGTGCCAGCAGTGAACCCCCCGGCCCCGGCGGGCAGTACTTC
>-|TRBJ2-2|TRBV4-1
CASSQAPTGELFF
TGCGCCAGCAGCCAAGCGCCCACCGGGGAGCTGTTTTTT
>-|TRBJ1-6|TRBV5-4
CASSPGQYNSPLHF
TGTGCCAGCAGCCCTGGACAGTATAATTCACCCCTCCACTTT
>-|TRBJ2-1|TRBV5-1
CASSLIRPNEQFF
TGCGCCAGCAGCTTGATCCGCCCCAATGAGCAGTTCTTC
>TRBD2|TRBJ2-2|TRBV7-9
CASSRSGGRGTGELFF
TGTGCCAGCAGCCGTAGCGGGGGGCGAGGCACCGGGGAGCTGTTTTTT
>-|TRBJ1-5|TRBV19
CASSIIQGVSSNQPQHF
TGTGCCAGTAGTATCATACAGGGTGTAAGCAGCAATCAGCCCCAGCATTTT
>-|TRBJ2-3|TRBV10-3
CAISESGLGPTDTQYF
TGTGCCATCAGTGAGTCGGGGTTGGGTCCCACAGATACGCAGTATTTT